The 12 T cell receptor beta chains in this list originate from one sample, sequenced in a study of cytomegalovirus exposure and HLA in healthy donors. Primers: 60 Vbeta forward and 13 Jbeta reverse. Produced via immunoSEQ multiplex PCR; TCRdb's table is partial and in-frame only. Of under 200,000 clones listed, about four fifths are singletons. The sequenced sample was PBMCs. The receptors originated from a woman in her twenties or thirties in good health and CMV-seropositive.

The table lists this clone with a count of one. J is TRBJ1-5 and V is TRBV7-9; 7 bases are a match to TRBD1. The germline gives CDR1 SEHNR, CDR2 FQNEAQ (reference sequence). This CDR3 comprises 15 residues. J was trimmed by 6 bases and V by 1 base; bases with no gene match: 6. CDR3 amino acids: CASSLGRGSVQPQHF. The CDR3 DNA reads TGTGCCAGCAGCTTAGGCAGGGGGTCCGTTCAGCCCCAGCATTTT. Based on the CDR3 plus reference TRBV7-9 and TRBJ1-5, the full variable domain is DTGVSQNPRHKITKRGQNVTFRCDPISEHNRLYWYRQTLGQGPEFLTYFQNEAQLEKSRLLSDRFSAERPKGSFSTLEIQRTEQGDSAMYLCASSLGRGSVQPQHFGDGTRLSIL.

This clone was counted between two and nine times. The chain is built from TRBV19 and TRBJ1-4, with D uncertain. Trimming took 9 bases from V and 2 from J, leaving 16 bases between them. CDR3 length equals 15 residues. Germline V lookup: CDR1 LNHDA, CDR2 SQIVND (reference sequence). CDR3 bases: TGTGCCAGCCGCGTTCGAAGTTCTACTAATGAAAAACTGTTTTTT. It codes for CASRVRSSTNEKLFF. The full variable domain, rest sourced from reference TRBV19 and TRBJ1-4, is DGGITQSPKYLFRKEGQNVTLSCEQNLNHDAMYWYRQDPGQGLRLIYYSQIVNDFQKGDIAEGYSVSREKKESFPLTVTSAQKNPTAFYLCASRVRSSTNEKLFFGSGTQLSVL.

The chain uses TRBV19 and TRBJ1-2, with D hard to call. There are 11 residues in the CDR3. V gave up 6 bases and J gave up 8 bases, with 10 bases separating them. Looked up from germline, CDR1 is LNHDA and CDR2 is SQIVND (reference sequence). The CDR3 reads CASSDSKGYTF. The DNA of the CDR3 is TGTGCCAGTAGCGACTCCAAAGGCTACACCTTC.

The V gene is TRBV4-3, the J gene TRBJ2-7, with D unclear. V was shortened by 0 bases and J by 6 bases, with 12 bases between the two germline ends. This CDR3 has 14 amino acids. Germline CDR1 LGHNA, CDR2 YSLEER. CDR3 in DNA: TGCGCCAGCAGCCAAGATCACGGCCGAGGCGAGCAGTACTTC. It translates to CASSQDHGRGEQYF.

The J gene is TRBJ1-2, the V gene TRBV19; D uncertain. Deletions cut 11 bases from V and 1 base from J, with 20 bases between. The CDR3 runs 15 residues. Germline assignment: CDR1 LNHDA and CDR2 SQIVND (reference sequence). The CDR3 protein is CASSAGLWYNYGYTF. CDR3 bases: TGTGCCTCCTCGGCAGGCCTGTGGTATAACTATGGCTACACCTTC.

The rearrangement joins TRBV28 to TRBJ2-5, with a tentative D call TRBD1 (6 bases). The CDR3 runs to 13 residues. V was shortened by 6 bases and J by 5 bases, with 13 bases between the two germline ends. In germline, CDR1 is MDHEN, CDR2 SYDVKM. The CDR3 loop is CASRIQGGETQYF. CDR3 nucleotides: TGTGCCAGCAGGATACAGGGTGGTGAGACCCAGTACTTC.

This clone has just one count. The rearrangement links TRBV6-4 to TRBJ2-2; 7 nucleotides match TRBD1. CDR1 is MRHNA and CDR2 is SNTAGT in the germline V gene. The V gene end was trimmed by 10 bases and the J gene end by 2 bases; junction bases not matched to a gene: 4. The length of the CDR3 is 13 residues. CDR3 region: CATRQGNTGELFF. CDR3 DNA sequence: TGTGCCACACGACAGGGAAACACCGGGGAGCTGTTTTTT.

The V and J genes are TRBV10-3 and TRBJ1-4; 7 bases align to TRBD1. Germline CDR1 ENHRY, CDR2 SYGVKD. This CDR3 region has 16 residues. With V trimmed by 2 bases and J by 10 bases, 13 bases remained unmatched. CDR3 sequence (DNA): TGTGCCATCAGTGAGCCTACGACAGGGAAGGGGGGAAAACTGTTTTTT. It codes for CAISEPTTGKGGKLFF.

The chain is built from TRBV6-1 and TRBJ2-7; 8 bases match TRBD1. CDR1 MNHNS and CDR2 SASEGT come from the germline V gene. The ends lost 7 bases at V and 7 bases at J; junction bases unmatched: 12. The CDR3 spans 14 residues. The chain's CDR3 is CASTARQGRWEQYF. The CDR3 DNA reads as TGTGCCAGCACCGCCCGACAGGGGAGATGGGAGCAGTACTTC.

The chain joins TRBV7-9 to TRBJ2-1; TRBD1 matches at 10 bases. Losses at the gene ends were 5 bases for V and 6 bases for J; bases not matched to a gene: 7. CDR1 and CDR2 from the germline V gene are SEHNR and FQNEAQ (reference sequence). The CDR3 consists of 15 residues. The chain's CDR3 is CASSKTGGAGNEQFF. The DNA of the CDR3 is TGTGCCAGCAGCAAGACAGGGGGCGCGGGCAATGAGCAGTTCTTC. The full variable domain, with the rest looked up from reference TRBV7-9 and TRBJ2-1, is DTGVSQNPRHKITKRGQNVTFRCDPISEHNRLYWYRQTLGQGPEFLTYFQNEAQLEKSRLLSDRFSAERPKGSFSTLEIQRTEQGDSAMYLCASSKTGGAGNEQFFGPGTRLTVL.

The chain has TRBV6-4 and TRBJ1-2; 7 positions match TRBD1. The J segment lost 4 bases and the V segment lost 5 bases, leaving 4 bases of the junction unmatched. Germline loops: CDR1 MRHNA, CDR2 SNTAGT. CDR3 length: 13 amino acids. The CDR3 protein is CASSSAGGYGYTF. CDR3 coding DNA: TGTGCCAGCAGTTCGGCAGGGGGCTATGGCTACACCTTC.

The CDR3 loop is CASGGAEQYF. The CDR3 DNA is TGTGCCAGCGGGGGGGCGGAGCAGTACTTC. V usage is TRBV9 and J usage is TRBJ2-7; possibly TRBD2 for D (7 bases). CDR1 SGDLS and CDR2 YYNGEE come from the germline V gene. This CDR3 is built from 10 residues. V was shortened by 7 bases and J by 7 bases, with 9 bases between the two germline ends.